These T cell receptor beta chains were read from a single sample in a study of CD8+ T cells in alopecia areata. Data came from immunoSEQ multiplex PCR; TCRdb stores just in-frame clones and leaves some out. The data contain about 180,000 clones, roughly 60% of them singletons. The sequences come from CD4+ T cells sorted from blood, collected at week 0. The receptors shown here come from a human donor with alopecia areata. CDR3s include the opening cysteine and the closing phenylalanine or tryptophan. D genes are given only for firm matches. Size is omitted from some rows. Given values are once, few, many or a class for expanded clones.

abundance,j_gene,v_gene,d_gene,CDR3aa,CDR3nt
-,TRBJ2-3,TRBV29-1,-,CSLRPSTDTQYF,TGCAGCTTAAGGCCCTCCACAGATACGCAGTATTTT
-,TRBJ1-1,TRBV5-6,-,CASSLPGVNTEAFF,TGTGCCAGCAGCTTGCCAGGGGTGAACACTGAAGCTTTCTTT
-,TRBJ1-1,TRBV29-1,TRBD1,CSGQQGGPEAFF,TGCAGCGGACAACAGGGGGGGCCTGAAGCTTTCTTT
-,TRBJ1-4,TRBV29-1,-,CSVQVMPLEKLFF,TGCAGCGTTCAAGTCATGCCCCTTGAAAAACTGTTTTTT
-,TRBJ2-4,TRBV6-1,-,CASKSRVINIQYF,TGTGCCAGCAAGTCCAGGGTTATAAACATTCAGTACTTC
-,TRBJ2-5,TRBV7-3,-,CASSSIGRRQETQYF,TGTGCCAGCAGTTCCATCGGACGGAGACAAGAGACCCAGTACTTC
-,TRBJ1-1,TRBV29-1,-,CSFGRAGEAFF,TGCAGCTTCGGCCGAGCTGGTGAAGCTTTCTTT
-,TRBJ2-3,TRBV25-1,-,CASSDLTRTDTQYF,TGTGCCAGCAGTGATTTGACCCGCACAGATACGCAGTATTTT
few,TRBJ1-1,TRBV28,TRBD1,CASSSDRGSSAFF,TGTGCCAGCAGTTCCGACAGGGGAAGCTCAGCTTTCTTT
-,TRBJ1-4,TRBV29-1,-,CSARTGLPTNEKLFF,TGCAGCGCCAGAACAGGCTTACCAACTAATGAAAAACTGTTTTTT